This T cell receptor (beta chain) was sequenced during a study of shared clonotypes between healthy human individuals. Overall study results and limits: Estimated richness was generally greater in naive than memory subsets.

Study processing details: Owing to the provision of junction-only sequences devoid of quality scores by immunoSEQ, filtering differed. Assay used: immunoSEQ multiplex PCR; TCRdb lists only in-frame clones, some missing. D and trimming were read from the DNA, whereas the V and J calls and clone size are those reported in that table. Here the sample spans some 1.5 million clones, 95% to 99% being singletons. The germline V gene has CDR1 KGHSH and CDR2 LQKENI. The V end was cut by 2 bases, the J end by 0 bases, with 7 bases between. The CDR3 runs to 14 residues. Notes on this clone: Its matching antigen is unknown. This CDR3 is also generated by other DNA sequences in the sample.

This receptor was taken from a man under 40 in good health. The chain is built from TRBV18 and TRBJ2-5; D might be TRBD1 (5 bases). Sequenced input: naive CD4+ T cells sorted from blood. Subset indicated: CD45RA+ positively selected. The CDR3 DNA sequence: TGTGCCAGCTCACCAGGGGCAAACCAAGAGACCCAGTACTTC. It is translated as CASSPGANQETQYF.